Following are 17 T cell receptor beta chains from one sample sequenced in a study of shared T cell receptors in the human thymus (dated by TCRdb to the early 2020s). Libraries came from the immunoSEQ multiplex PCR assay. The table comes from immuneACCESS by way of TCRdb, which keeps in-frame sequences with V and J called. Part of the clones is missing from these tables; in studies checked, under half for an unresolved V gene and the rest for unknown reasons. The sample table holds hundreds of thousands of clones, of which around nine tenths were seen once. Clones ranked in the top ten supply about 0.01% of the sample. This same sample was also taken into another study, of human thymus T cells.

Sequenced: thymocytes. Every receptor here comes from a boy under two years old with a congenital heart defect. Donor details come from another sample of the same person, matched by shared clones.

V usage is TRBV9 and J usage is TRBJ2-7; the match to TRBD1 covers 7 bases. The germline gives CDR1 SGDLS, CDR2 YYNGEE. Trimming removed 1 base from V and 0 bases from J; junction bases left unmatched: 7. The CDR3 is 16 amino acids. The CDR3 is CASSVRPDRSSYEQYF. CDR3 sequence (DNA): TGTGCCAGCAGCGTACGGCCGGACAGGAGCTCCTACGAGCAGTACTTC. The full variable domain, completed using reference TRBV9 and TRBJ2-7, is DSGVTQTPKHLITATGQRVTLRCSPRSGDLSVYWYQQSLDQGLQFLIQYYNGEERAKGNILERFSAQQFPDLHSELNLSSLELGDSALYFCASSVRPDRSSYEQYFGPGTRLTVT.

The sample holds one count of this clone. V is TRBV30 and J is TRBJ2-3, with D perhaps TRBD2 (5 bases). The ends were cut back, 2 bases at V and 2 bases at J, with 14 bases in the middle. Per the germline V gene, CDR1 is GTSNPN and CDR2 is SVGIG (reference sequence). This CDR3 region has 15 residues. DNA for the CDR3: TGTGCCTGGAGTCCCCGGGCGGGCCTCACAGATACGCAGTATTTT. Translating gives CAWSPRAGLTDTQYF. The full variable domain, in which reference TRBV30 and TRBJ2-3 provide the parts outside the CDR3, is SQTIHQWPATLVQPVGSPLSLECTVEGTSNPNLYWYRQAAGRGLQLLFYSVGIGQISSEVPQNLSASRPQDRQFILSSKKLLLSDSGFYLCAWSPRAGLTDTQYFGPGTRLTVL.

The CDR3 bases are TGCGCCAGCAGTGAGAGACTAGCGGGAGCGGACTACGAGCAGTACTTC. Amino acid sequence: CASSERLAGADYEQYF. This chain joins TRBV10-1 and TRBJ2-7; 12 nucleotides agree with TRBD2. From germline, CDR1 is WNHNN and CDR2 SYGVQD (reference sequence). The J segment lost 3 bases and the V segment lost 2 bases, leaving 5 bases of the junction unmatched. This CDR3 comprises 16 residues.

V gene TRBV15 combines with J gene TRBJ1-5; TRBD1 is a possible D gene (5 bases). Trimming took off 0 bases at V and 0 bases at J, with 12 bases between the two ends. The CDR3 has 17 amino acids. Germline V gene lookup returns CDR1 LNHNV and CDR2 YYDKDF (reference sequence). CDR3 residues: CATSREREQDSNQPQHF. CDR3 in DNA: TGTGCCACCAGCAGAGAAAGAGAACAGGATAGCAATCAGCCCCAGCATTTT.

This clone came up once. The CDR3 region has the DNA TGTGCCAGCAGCCGATTCGGCTCAGACTACTACGAGCAGTACTTC. This gives the protein CASSRFGSDYYEQYF. The chain couples TRBV7-8 to TRBJ2-7, with a possible D match to TRBD2 (5 bases). V lost 5 bases and J lost 3, with 17 bases in between. This CDR3 has 15 residues. Germline assignment: CDR1 SGHVS and CDR2 FQNEAQ.

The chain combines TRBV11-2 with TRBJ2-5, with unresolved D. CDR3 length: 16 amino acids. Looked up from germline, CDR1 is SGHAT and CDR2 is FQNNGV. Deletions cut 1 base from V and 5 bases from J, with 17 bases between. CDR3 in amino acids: CASSLGVGSRRETQYF. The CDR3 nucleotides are TGTGCCAGCAGCTTAGGGGTTGGCTCCCGGCGGGAGACCCAGTACTTC.

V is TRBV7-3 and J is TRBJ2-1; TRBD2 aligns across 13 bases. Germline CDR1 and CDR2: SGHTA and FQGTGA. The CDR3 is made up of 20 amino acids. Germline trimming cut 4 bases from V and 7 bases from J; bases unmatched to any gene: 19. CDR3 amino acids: CASSSSGTGLAGQTGNEQFF. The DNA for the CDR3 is TGTGCCAGCAGCTCTTCGGGAACGGGACTAGCGGGACAGACCGGGAATGAGCAGTTCTTC.

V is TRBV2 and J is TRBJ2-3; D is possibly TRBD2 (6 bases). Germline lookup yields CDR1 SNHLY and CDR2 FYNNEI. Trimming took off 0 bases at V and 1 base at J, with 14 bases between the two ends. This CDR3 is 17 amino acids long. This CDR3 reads CASSEALCGNGTDTQYF. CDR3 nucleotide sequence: TGTGCCAGCAGTGAAGCGCTTTGCGGGAATGGCACAGATACGCAGTATTTT.

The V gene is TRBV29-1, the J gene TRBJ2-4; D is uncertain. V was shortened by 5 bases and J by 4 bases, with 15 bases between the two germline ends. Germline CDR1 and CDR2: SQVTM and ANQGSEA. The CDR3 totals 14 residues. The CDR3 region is CSVTSEVPKNIQYF. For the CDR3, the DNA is TGCAGCGTTACCAGCGAGGTGCCAAAAAACATTCAGTACTTC.

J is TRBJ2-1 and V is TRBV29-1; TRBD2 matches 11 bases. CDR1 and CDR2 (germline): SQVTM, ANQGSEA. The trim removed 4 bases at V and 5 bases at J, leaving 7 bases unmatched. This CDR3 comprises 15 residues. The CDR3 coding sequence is TGCAGCGTTGGGGATCCGGGACTAGCGGACAATGAGCAGTTCTTC. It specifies CSVGDPGLADNEQFF.

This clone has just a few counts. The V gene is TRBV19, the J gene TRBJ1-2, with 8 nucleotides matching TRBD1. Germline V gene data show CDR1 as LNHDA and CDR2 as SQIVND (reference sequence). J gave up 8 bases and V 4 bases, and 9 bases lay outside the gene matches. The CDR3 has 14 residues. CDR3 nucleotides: TGTGCCAGTAGTACCAAGAACAGGGGGGGCGGCTACACCTTC. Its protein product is CASSTKNRGGGYTF.

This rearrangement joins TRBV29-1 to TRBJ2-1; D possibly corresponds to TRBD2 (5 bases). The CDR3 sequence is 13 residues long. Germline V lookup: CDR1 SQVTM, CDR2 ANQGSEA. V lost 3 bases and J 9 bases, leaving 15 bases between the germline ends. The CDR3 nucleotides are TGCAGCGTTGACGGTACTAGTGTGTCTGAGCAGTTCTTC. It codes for CSVDGTSVSEQFF.

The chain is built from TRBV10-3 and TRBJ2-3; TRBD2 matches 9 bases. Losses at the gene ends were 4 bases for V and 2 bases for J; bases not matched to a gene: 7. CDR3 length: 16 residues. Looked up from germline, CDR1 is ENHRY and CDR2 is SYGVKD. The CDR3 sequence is CAISAVAGEATDTQYF. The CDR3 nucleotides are TGTGCCATCAGTGCTGTAGCGGGAGAAGCCACAGATACGCAGTATTTT.

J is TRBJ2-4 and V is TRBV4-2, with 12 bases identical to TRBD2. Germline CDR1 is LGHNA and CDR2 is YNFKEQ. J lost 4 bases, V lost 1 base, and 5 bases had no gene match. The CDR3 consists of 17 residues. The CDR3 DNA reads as TGTGCCAGCAGCCAAGGGACTAGCGGGAAACCTAAAAACATTCAGTACTTC. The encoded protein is CASSQGTSGKPKNIQYF.

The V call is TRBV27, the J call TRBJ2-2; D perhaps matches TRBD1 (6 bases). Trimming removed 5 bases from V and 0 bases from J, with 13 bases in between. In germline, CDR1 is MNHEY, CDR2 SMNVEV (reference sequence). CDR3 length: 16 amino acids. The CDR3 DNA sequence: TGTGCCAGCAGTCCCCAGGACAGATCGAACACCGGGGAGCTGTTTTTT. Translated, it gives CASSPQDRSNTGELFF.

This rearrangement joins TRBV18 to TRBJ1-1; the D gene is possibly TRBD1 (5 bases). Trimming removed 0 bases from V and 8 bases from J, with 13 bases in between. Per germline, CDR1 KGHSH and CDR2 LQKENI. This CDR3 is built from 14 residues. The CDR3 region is CASSPPSRGLEAFF. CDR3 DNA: TGTGCCAGCTCACCACCATCTAGGGGACTAGAAGCTTTCTTT.

CDR3: CASSEVYRVAKNIQYF. The CDR3 nucleotides are TGTGCCAGCAGTGAAGTTTACAGGGTAGCCAAAAACATTCAGTACTTC. The rearrangement links TRBV6-1 to TRBJ2-4, with D perhaps TRBD1 (6 bases). Germline V CDR1 and CDR2: MNHNS, SASEGT. Trimming cost V 1 base and J 0 bases, with 10 bases left between them. CDR3 length equals 16 residues.